The clone carrying this T cell receptor beta chain was counted a few times. Its antigen remains unknown. The sample is drawn from a study of response to subunit inactivated influenza vaccine. Overall study results and limits: The authors proposed limited new T cell recruitment per seasonal influenza vaccination.

The CDR3 extends over 15 amino acids. The germline V and J ends were trimmed by 1 base and 7 bases, with 14 bases remaining between them. CDR1 and CDR2 (germline): SGHKS, YYEKEE (reference sequence). TCRdb recomputed calls from the RT-PCR reads with MiXCR, one row per CDR3 protein. The sample lists 200,000 to 250,000 distinct CDR3 sequences; more than 9% were seen once. This receptor was taken from a man aged 50 or older who received an inactivated influenza vaccine. The genes are TRBV5-5 and TRBJ1-4; D call uncertain. The input for sequencing was non-naive T cells sorted from PBMCs, taken 14 days before vaccination. Written as DNA, the CDR3 is TGTGCCAGCAGCTTGAGTCCTATGCCCGGTGAAAAACTGTTTTTT. Its protein is CASSLSPMPGEKLFF.